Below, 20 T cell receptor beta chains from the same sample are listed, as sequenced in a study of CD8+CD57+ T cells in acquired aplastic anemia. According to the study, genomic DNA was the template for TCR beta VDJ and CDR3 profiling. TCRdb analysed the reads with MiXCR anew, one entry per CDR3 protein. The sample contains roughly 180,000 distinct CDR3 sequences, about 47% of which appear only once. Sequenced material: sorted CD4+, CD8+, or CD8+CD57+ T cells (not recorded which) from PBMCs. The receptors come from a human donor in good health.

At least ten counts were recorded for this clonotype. The DNA for the CDR3 is TGTGCCAGCAGTTTTGGAGATACGCAGTATTTT. Translated, it gives CASSFGDTQYF. The rearrangement uses TRBV12-3 or TRBV12-4 and TRBJ2-3; D remains ambiguous. Trimming took off 3 bases at V and 5 bases at J, with 3 bases between the two ends. The CDR3 totals 11 residues.

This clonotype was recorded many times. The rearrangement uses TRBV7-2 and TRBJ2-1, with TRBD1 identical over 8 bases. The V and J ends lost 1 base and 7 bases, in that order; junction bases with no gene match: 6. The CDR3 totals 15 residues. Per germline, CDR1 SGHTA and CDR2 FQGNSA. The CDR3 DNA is TGTGCCAGCAGCTTAGAGCAGGGGGCGCGGAATGAGCAGTTCTTC. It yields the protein CASSLEQGARNEQFF.

CDR3: CASSIGLGMDEQFF. The CDR3 nucleotides read TGTGCCAGTAGTATAGGGCTCGGCATGGATGAGCAGTTCTTC. V gene TRBV19 combines with J gene TRBJ2-1, with no clear D. Trimming took 1 base from V and 8 from J, leaving 12 bases between them. CDR3 length: 14 residues. From germline, CDR1 is LNHDA and CDR2 SQIVND (reference sequence). Based on the CDR3 plus reference TRBV19 and TRBJ2-1, the full variable domain is DGGITQSPKYLFRKEGQNVTLSCEQNLNHDAMYWYRQDPGQGLRLIYYSQIVNDFQKGDIAEGYSVSREKKESFPLTVTSAQKNPTAFYLCASSIGLGMDEQFFGPGTRLTVL.

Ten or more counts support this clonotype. This CDR3 is CASSEEQGPLSEQFF. The CDR3 DNA reads TGTGCCAGCAGTGAAGAGCAGGGGCCTCTCTCTGAGCAGTTCTTC. The genes are TRBV2 and TRBJ2-1; D might be TRBD1 (6 bases). Deletions cut 1 base from V and 9 bases from J, with 16 bases between. Germline CDR1 SNHLY, CDR2 FYNNEI. The CDR3 length is 15 residues.

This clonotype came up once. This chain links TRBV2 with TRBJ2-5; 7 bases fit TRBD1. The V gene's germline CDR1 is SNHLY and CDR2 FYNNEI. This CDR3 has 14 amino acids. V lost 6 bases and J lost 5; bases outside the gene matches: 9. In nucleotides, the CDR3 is TGTGCCAGCAGACGGCCAGGGGGTGAGGAGACCCAGTACTTC. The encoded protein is CASRRPGGEETQYF.

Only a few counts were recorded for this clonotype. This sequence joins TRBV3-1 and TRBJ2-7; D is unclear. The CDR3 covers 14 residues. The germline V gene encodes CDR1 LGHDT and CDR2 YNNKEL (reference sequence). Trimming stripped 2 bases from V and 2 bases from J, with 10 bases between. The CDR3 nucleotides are TGTGCCAGCAGCCAATCTGCGACCCCCTACGAGCAGTACTTC. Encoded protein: CASSQSATPYEQYF.

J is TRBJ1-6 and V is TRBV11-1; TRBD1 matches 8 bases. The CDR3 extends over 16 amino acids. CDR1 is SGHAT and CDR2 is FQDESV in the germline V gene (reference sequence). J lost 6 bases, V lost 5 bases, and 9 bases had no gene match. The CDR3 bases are TGTGCCAGCAGCCTCAGGACAGGGAACCCTAATTCACCCCTCCACTTT. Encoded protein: CASSLRTGNPNSPLHF. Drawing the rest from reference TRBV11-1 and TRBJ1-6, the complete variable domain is EAEVAQSPRYKITEKSQAVAFWCDPISGHATLYWYRQILGQGPELLVQFQDESVVDDSQLPKDRFSAERLKGVDSTLKIQPAELGDSAMYLCASSLRTGNPNSPLHFGNGTRLTVT.

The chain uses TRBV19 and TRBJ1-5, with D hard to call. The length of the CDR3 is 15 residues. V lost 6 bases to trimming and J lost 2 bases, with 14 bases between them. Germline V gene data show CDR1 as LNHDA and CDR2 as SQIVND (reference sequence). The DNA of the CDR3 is TGTGCCAGTAGGAGGCAGGAGGTTGGCAATCAGCCCCAGCATTTT. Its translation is CASRRQEVGNQPQHF.

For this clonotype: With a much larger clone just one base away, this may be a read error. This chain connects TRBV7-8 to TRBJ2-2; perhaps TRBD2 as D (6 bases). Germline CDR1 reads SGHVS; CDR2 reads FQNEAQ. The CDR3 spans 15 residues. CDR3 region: CASSLEPSWSGEPFF. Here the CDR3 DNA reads TGTGCCAGCAGCTTGGAACCTAGCTGGTCGGGGGAGCCGTTTTTT.

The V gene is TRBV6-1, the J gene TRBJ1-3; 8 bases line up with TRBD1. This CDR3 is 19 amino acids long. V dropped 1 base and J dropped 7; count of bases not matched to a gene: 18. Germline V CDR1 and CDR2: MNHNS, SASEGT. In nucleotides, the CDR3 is TGTGCCAGCAGTGAAGGGTTTCTTCTCGGACAGGGCAGTCGGAACACCATATATTTT. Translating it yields CASSEGFLLGQGSRNTIYF.

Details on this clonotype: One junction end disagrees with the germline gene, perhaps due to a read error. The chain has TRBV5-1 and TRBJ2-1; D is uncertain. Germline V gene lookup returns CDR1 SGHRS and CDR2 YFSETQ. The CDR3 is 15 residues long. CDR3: CASSPEATGHNEQFF. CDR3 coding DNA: TGTGCCAGCAGTCCCGAAGCCACGGGCCACAATGAGCAGTTCTTC.

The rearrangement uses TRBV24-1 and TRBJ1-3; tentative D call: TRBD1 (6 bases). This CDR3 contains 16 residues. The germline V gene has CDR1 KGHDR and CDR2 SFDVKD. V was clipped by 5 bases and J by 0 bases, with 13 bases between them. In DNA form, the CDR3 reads TGTGCCACCAGTGCCGGGACACCCTACTCTGGAAACACCATATATTTT. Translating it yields CATSAGTPYSGNTIYF.

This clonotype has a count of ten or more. The DNA of the CDR3 is TGCAGTGCTAGAGATCTTGGCGATAGCGGAGTTGTTTGGGAGACCCAGTACTTC. Translated: CSARDLGDSGVVWETQYF. The chain uses TRBV20-1 and TRBJ2-5, with D perhaps TRBD2 (6 bases). The CDR3 has 18 amino acids. Trimming removed 0 bases from V and 5 bases from J, with 25 bases in between. Looked up from germline, CDR1 is DFQATT and CDR2 is SNEGSKA (reference sequence).

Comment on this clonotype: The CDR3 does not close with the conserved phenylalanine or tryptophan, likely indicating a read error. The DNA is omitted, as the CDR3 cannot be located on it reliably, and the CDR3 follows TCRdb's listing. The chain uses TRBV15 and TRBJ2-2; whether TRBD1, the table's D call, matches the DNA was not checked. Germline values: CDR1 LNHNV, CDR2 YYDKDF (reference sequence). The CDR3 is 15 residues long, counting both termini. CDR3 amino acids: CATSRYRVNTGELLS.

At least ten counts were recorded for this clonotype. The CDR3 DNA follows: TGTGCCAGCAGCCAACGGGCACCCCGCTCCTACAATGAGCAGTTCTTC. The encoded protein is CASSQRAPRSYNEQFF. This chain joins TRBV14 and TRBJ2-1; D is uncertain. Germline V lookup: CDR1 SGHDN, CDR2 FVKESK. The CDR3 consists of 16 residues. Trimming stripped 2 bases from V and 0 bases from J, with 11 bases between.

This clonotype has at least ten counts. CDR3 DNA: TGCAGTGCTAGAGCGGGAAGTGGTAATTCACCCCTCCACTTT. Residues: CSARAGSGNSPLHF. The rearrangement joins TRBV20-1 to TRBJ1-6; no clear D gene. In germline, CDR1 is DFQATT, CDR2 SNEGSKA (reference sequence). This CDR3 is built from 14 residues. Trimming pared 1 base from V and 6 bases from J, leaving 10 bases between.

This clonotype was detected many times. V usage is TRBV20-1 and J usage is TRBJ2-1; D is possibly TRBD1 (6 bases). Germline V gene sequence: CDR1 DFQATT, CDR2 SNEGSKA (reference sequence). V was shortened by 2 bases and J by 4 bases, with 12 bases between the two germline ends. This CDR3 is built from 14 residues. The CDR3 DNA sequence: TGCAGTGCTAGAAGCAGGGGCCCATACAATGAGCAGTTCTTC. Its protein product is CSARSRGPYNEQFF.

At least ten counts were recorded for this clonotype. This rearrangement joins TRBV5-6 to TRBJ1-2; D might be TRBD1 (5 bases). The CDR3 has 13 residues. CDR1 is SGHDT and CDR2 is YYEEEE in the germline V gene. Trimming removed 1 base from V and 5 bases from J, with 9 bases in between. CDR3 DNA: TGTGCCAGCAGCTTGTTTGGGACTTATGGCTACACCTTC. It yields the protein CASSLFGTYGYTF.

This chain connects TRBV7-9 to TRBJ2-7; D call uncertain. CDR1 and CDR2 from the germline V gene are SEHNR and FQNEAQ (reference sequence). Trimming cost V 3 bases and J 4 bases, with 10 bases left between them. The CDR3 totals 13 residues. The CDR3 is CASSFSAAYEQYF. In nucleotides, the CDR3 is TGTGCCAGCAGCTTCAGTGCTGCATACGAGCAGTACTTC.

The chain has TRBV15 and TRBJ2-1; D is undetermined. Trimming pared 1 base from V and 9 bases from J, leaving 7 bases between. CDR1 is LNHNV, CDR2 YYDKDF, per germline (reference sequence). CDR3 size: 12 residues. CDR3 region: CATSRGGVEQFF. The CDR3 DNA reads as TGTGCCACCAGCAGAGGTGGGGTTGAGCAGTTCTTC.